This TCR beta chain is from a study of cytomegalovirus exposure and HLA in healthy donors. PCR was performed using 60 Vbeta and 13 Jbeta primers. Profiled with immunoSEQ multiplex PCR; TCRdb holds only in-frame clones, not every one. The sample records some 190,000 clones, roughly 74% being singletons. Germline V gene lookup returns CDR1 LNHDA and CDR2 SQIVND (reference sequence). This CDR3 comprises 14 residues. Deletions cut 4 bases from V and 0 bases from J, with 9 bases between. This clone was seen a few times. Its target is not known. Broader study findings: In vitro, a few CMV-associated chains proved specific for CMV antigens. Later analysis suggested links between common viral pathogens and several top significant clusters.

The chain is built from TRBV19 and TRBJ2-5; D ambiguous. The source of this sequence is a female donor in good health and CMV-seronegative. Sequenced material: PBMCs. The CDR3 reads CASSNPQYQETQYF. CDR3 nucleotides: TGTGCCAGTAGTAACCCACAGTACCAAGAGACCCAGTACTTC.